These 21 T cell receptor beta chains were all obtained from the same sample, sequenced in a study of T cell changes during pregnancy in multiple sclerosis. Clones were read by immunoSEQ multiplex PCR, and TCRdb kept only the in-frame ones, dropping some. The sample comprises some 28,000 clones, 90% to 95% of which are singletons, and roughly 6.2% rests with the top ten. The sequencing here drew on CD8+ T cells from peripheral blood mononuclear cells, taken before pregnancy. The receptor source for this set is a female donor with multiple sclerosis, enrolled in a pregnancy study.

This clone has just one count. J is TRBJ2-5 and V is TRBV7-9; a weak D match, TRBD2 (5 bases). This CDR3 has 14 amino acids. Trimming cost V 2 bases and J 1 base, with 8 bases left between them. CDR1 and CDR2 (germline): SEHNR, FQNEAQ (reference sequence). The CDR3 bases are TGTGCCAGCAGCTTACTGGGGAGCCAAGAGACCCAGTACTTC. Amino acids: CASSLLGSQETQYF.

The chain couples TRBV2 to TRBJ2-7, with TRBD2 matching 7 bases. The CDR3 extends over 12 amino acids. V lost 4 bases to trimming and J lost 11 bases; unmatched junction nucleotides: 8. CDR1 SNHLY and CDR2 FYNNEI come from the germline V gene. The CDR3: CASSGRPSGKYF. The CDR3 DNA reads as TGTGCCAGCAGTGGGAGGCCCAGCGGGAAGTACTTC.

The rearrangement links TRBV14 to TRBJ2-7; D possibly corresponds to TRBD1 (6 bases). The ends were cut back, 1 base at V and 1 base at J, with 8 bases in the middle. There are 14 residues in the CDR3. Germline values: CDR1 SGHDN, CDR2 FVKESK. CDR3 bases: TGTGCCAGCAGCCAAGGGGGGCTATCCTACGAGCAGTACTTC. Translated: CASSQGGLSYEQYF.

The chain links TRBV11-3 to TRBJ2-1; weak D call: TRBD2 (6 bases). CDR1 is SGHNT, CDR2 YENEEA, per germline. Trimming pared 3 bases from V and 5 bases from J, leaving 11 bases between. CDR3 length: 14 residues. Here the CDR3 reads CASSFRGRDNEQFF. The CDR3 nucleotides are TGTGCCAGCAGCTTTCGGGGGAGAGACAATGAGCAGTTCTTC.

V gene TRBV5-4 combines with J gene TRBJ1-2; no reliable D call. The germline CDR1 and CDR2 sequences are SGHNT and YYREEE (reference sequence). This CDR3 has 12 residues. Trimming pared 4 bases from V and 3 bases from J, leaving 7 bases between. This chain's CDR3 is CASSLPDYGYTF. CDR3 in DNA: TGTGCCAGCAGCCTACCGGACTATGGCTACACCTTC.

The chain is built from TRBV19 and TRBJ2-7, with D possibly being TRBD2 (5 bases). The CDR3 is made up of 15 amino acids. Germline lookup yields CDR1 LNHDA and CDR2 SQIVND (reference sequence). V lost 5 bases, J lost 3 bases, and 17 bases lay in between. CDR3 sequence: CASSEAGLVFYEQYF. The CDR3 DNA reads TGTGCCAGTAGTGAAGCCGGACTTGTATTCTACGAGCAGTACTTC.

The chain employs TRBV15 and TRBJ2-3; a possible D gene is TRBD2 (6 bases). Trimming removed 6 bases at V and 2 bases at J, with 12 bases between. The CDR3 is 14 residues long. Per germline, CDR1 LNHNV and CDR2 YYDKDF (reference sequence). Written as DNA, the CDR3 is TGTGCCACCAGTACGGGGACTCTCACAGATACGCAGTATTTT. Amino acid sequence: CATSTGTLTDTQYF. The variable domain in full, completed from reference TRBV15 and TRBJ2-3, reads DAMVIQNPRYQVTQFGKPVTLSCSQTLNHNVMYWYQQKSSQAPKLLFHYYDKDFNNEADTPDNFQSRRPNTSFCFLDIRSPGLGDTAMYLCATSTGTLTDTQYFGPGTRLTVL.

Sample share makes this clone medium-sized (0.01 to 0.1%). The chain is built from TRBV4-3 and TRBJ2-3; 7 bases match TRBD2. V was pared by 3 bases and J by 4 bases, with 4 bases of the junction left unmatched. Looked up from germline, CDR1 is LGHNA and CDR2 is YSLEER. This CDR3 is 14 amino acids long. CDR3 amino acids: CASSHSREPDTQYF. The CDR3 DNA is TGCGCCAGCAGCCATTCGCGGGAGCCAGATACGCAGTATTTT.

The chain uses TRBV4-3 and TRBJ2-7, with TRBD2 matching 14 bases. Germline V gene sequence: CDR1 LGHNA, CDR2 YSLEER. V gave up 2 bases and J gave up 0 bases; unmatched junction bases: 9. CDR3 size: 19 residues. CDR3 amino acids: CASSQSPGTSGGNSYEQYF. The CDR3 nucleotides are TGCGCCAGCAGCCAATCCCCGGGGACTAGCGGGGGAAACTCCTACGAGCAGTACTTC.

The chain employs TRBV7-9 and TRBJ2-4, with D possibly TRBD1 on 6 matching bases. The CDR3 is 14 residues long. The germline gives CDR1 SEHNR, CDR2 FQNEAQ (reference sequence). V was cut by 1 base and J by 8 bases, with 12 bases left in between. The CDR3, as DNA: TGTGCCAGCAGCTTAGGGGACAATAGGGACATTCAGTACTTC. It yields the protein CASSLGDNRDIQYF.

The V gene is TRBV5-1, the J gene TRBJ2-6; 8 bases are shared with TRBD1. The CDR3 length is 17 residues. After removal of 4 bases from V and 0 bases from J, the junction contained 6 bases not matched to a gene. The germline V gene encodes CDR1 SGHRS and CDR2 YFSETQ. This CDR3 reads CASSGTGGPSGANVLTF. CDR3 sequence (DNA): TGCGCCAGCAGCGGCACAGGGGGGCCCTCTGGGGCCAACGTCCTGACTTTC.

This rearrangement joins TRBV27 to TRBJ2-7, with TRBD2 matching 9 bases. The germline gives CDR1 MNHEY, CDR2 SMNVEV (reference sequence). The CDR3 extends over 14 amino acids. V was pared by 3 bases and J by 9 bases, with 9 bases of the junction left unmatched. The CDR3 nucleotides read TGTGCCAGCAGTTTGACTAGCGGTTCTAGGGTGCAGTACTTC. The encoded protein is CASSLTSGSRVQYF.

This clone appeared a single time. This chain joins TRBV5-1 and TRBJ2-1; 8 nucleotides align to TRBD1. CDR1 is SGHRS, CDR2 YFSETQ, per germline. This CDR3 is 13 amino acids long. J gave up 8 bases and V 3 bases, and 4 bases lay outside the gene matches. The CDR3 loop reads CASSSAGGHEQFF. DNA for the CDR3: TGCGCCAGCAGCTCGGCAGGGGGCCATGAGCAGTTCTTC. The whole variable domain, remainder taken from reference TRBV5-1 and TRBJ2-1, is KAGVTQTPRYLIKTRGQQVTLSCSPISGHRSVSWYQQTPGQGLQFLFEYFSETQRNKGNFPGRFSGRQFSNSRSEMNVSTLELGDSALYLCASSSAGGHEQFFGPGTRLTVL.

This sequence joins TRBV7-9 and TRBJ1-1, with TRBD1 as a possible D gene (6 bases). The CDR3 spans 13 residues. The germline gives CDR1 SEHNR, CDR2 FQNEAQ (reference sequence). V lost 4 bases to trimming and J lost 6 bases, with 12 bases between them. CDR3 nucleotides: TGTGCCAGCAGCTATCCCAGGGGTTCTGAAGCTTTCTTT. Encoded protein: CASSYPRGSEAFF.

This clone was seen a single time. The chain combines TRBV25-1 with TRBJ1-2; 9 bases map to TRBD1. The CDR3 length is 13 residues. Germline V lookup: CDR1 MGHDK, CDR2 SYGVNS. V lost 3 bases to trimming and J lost 6 bases; unmatched junction nucleotides: 2. CDR3 protein: CASSDGDRDGYTF. CDR3 DNA: TGTGCCAGCAGTGATGGGGACAGGGATGGCTACACCTTC.

The chain uses TRBV10-3 and TRBJ1-2; D unresolved. The V and J ends lost 0 bases and 3 bases respectively, with 11 bases between them. The CDR3 covers 15 residues. CDR1 is ENHRY, CDR2 SYGVKD, per germline. The CDR3 DNA sequence: TGTGCCATCAGTGAGTCTCGGGGAGTCTACTATGGCTACACCTTC. This translates into CAISESRGVYYGYTF.

In this sample, this clone turned up once. Germline is not matched at one junction end, which may reflect a read error. The chain's CDR3 is CASSLKVAGGEQLF. In nucleotides, the CDR3 is TGCGCCAGCAGCCTCAAAGTAGCGGGAGGTGAGCAGCTCTTC. This chain joins TRBV4-1 and TRBJ2-1; 10 positions match TRBD2. This CDR3 spans 14 amino acids. Germline V gene data show CDR1 as MGHRA and CDR2 as YSYEKL.

The J gene is TRBJ2-1, the V gene TRBV28, with 9 bases aligning to TRBD1. Germline CDR1 reads MDHEN; CDR2 reads SYDVKM. CDR3 length equals 15 residues. J was trimmed by 3 bases and V by 6 bases; bases with no gene match: 6. The CDR3 region is CASSHGTGIYNEQFF. In nucleotides, the CDR3 is TGTGCCAGCAGCCACGGGACAGGGATCTACAATGAGCAGTTCTTC.

The V and J genes are TRBV7-6 and TRBJ2-2; 14 bases are shared with TRBD2. J was trimmed by 1 base and V by 5 bases; bases with no gene match: 18. Germline-derived CDR1 and CDR2 are SGHVS and FNYEAQ. This CDR3 region has 22 residues. The CDR3 is CASSLRGLAGEVINRNTGELFF. CDR3 in DNA: TGTGCCAGCAGCCTCCGGGGACTAGCGGGAGAAGTCATTAACAGGAACACCGGGGAGCTGTTTTTT.

In its sample, this clone was seen a few times. The chain recombines TRBV23-1 with TRBJ2-5; no clear D gene. TRBV23-1 is reported as an ORF; its role is uncertain. The CDR3 spans 12 residues. V gave up 4 bases and J gave up 3 bases, with 6 bases separating them. The CDR3 DNA sequence: TGCGCCAGCAGTCTCCAGAAAGAGACCCAGTACTTC. It encodes CASSLQKETQYF.

V and J are TRBV6-5 and TRBJ1-1; D is unclear. Trimming shortened V by 3 bases and J by 5 bases, and 10 bases separated the two germline ends. CDR1 is MNHEY and CDR2 is SVGAGI in the germline V gene. The CDR3 loop spans 13 amino acids. CDR3 nucleotides: TGTGCCAGCAGTTATACTAGGTCTACTGAAGCTTTCTTT. Its protein product is CASSYTRSTEAFF.